These 21 T cell receptor beta chains share one sample of origin, sequenced in a study of OX40 agonist ivuxolimab in advanced cancers. Repertoires were generated with immunoSEQ multiplex PCR, while TCRdb's copy carries only in-frame clones and drops some. The sample carries some 39,000 clones, roughly three quarters recorded once. The sequencing here drew on CD4+ or CD8+ T cells sorted from blood, taken in a trial of the OX40 agonist ivuxolimab. These TCRs come from an adult with an advanced solid tumor such as melanoma, head and neck, liver or kidney cancer.

This chain links TRBV6-4 with TRBJ2-2; no clear D. The CDR3 totals 12 residues. V was trimmed by 6 bases and J by 5 bases, leaving 7 bases between them. Germline assignment: CDR1 MRHNA and CDR2 SNTAGT. The CDR3 coding sequence is TGTGCCAGCAGGGGCAAGACCGGGGAGCTGTTTTTT. Protein sequence: CASRGKTGELFF.

The chain has TRBV4-1 and TRBJ2-1; perhaps TRBD1 as D (5 bases). CDR3 length: 14 residues. Germline CDR1 reads MGHRA; CDR2 reads YSYEKL. Trimming took 2 bases from V and 2 from J, leaving 7 bases between them. The CDR3: CASSQRQPYNEQFF. DNA of the CDR3: TGCGCCAGCAGCCAAAGACAGCCCTACAATGAGCAGTTCTTC.

This chain links TRBV7-9 with TRBJ1-5; weak D call: TRBD1 (5 bases). There are 13 residues in the CDR3. Germline-derived CDR1 and CDR2 are SEHNR and FQNEAQ (reference sequence). V lost 1 base and J 5 bases, leaving 6 bases between the germline ends. The CDR3 sequence: CASSLVGDQPQHF. The CDR3 bases are TGTGCCAGCAGCTTAGTAGGGGATCAGCCCCAGCATTTT.

The chain employs TRBV28 and TRBJ1-5; D is perhaps TRBD1 (6 bases). The V gene's germline CDR1 is MDHEN and CDR2 SYDVKM. Between the trimmed V and J ends, which lost 10 bases and 7 bases, there was a span of 14 bases. This CDR3 spans 12 amino acids. As DNA, the CDR3 is TGTGCCACTGGGGAGACAGGACAGCCCCAGCATTTT. Translation: CATGETGQPQHF.

CDR3 region: CAISGTDYGYTF. The CDR3 DNA sequence: TGTGCCATCAGTGGGACGGATTATGGCTACACCTTC. The J gene is TRBJ1-2, the V gene TRBV10-3; no firm D call. The V gene lost 4 bases and the J gene lost 5 bases, with 8 bases spanning the gap. Per the germline V gene, CDR1 is ENHRY and CDR2 is SYGVKD. The CDR3 has 12 amino acids.

V and J are TRBV27 and TRBJ1-4; weak D call: TRBD1 (6 bases). V gave up 6 bases and J gave up 7 bases, with 27 bases separating them. Germline assignment: CDR1 MNHEY and CDR2 SMNVEV (reference sequence). This CDR3 is 18 amino acids long. Written as DNA, the CDR3 is TGTGCCAGCAGCCATTCCGGGACAAAGGTGGGTCTTAGTGAAAAACTGTTTTTT. This codes for CASSHSGTKVGLSEKLFF.

This rearrangement joins TRBV11-2 to TRBJ2-4; D unresolved. V gave up 5 bases and J gave up 3 bases, with 17 bases separating them. The germline gives CDR1 SGHAT, CDR2 FQNNGV. CDR3 length: 16 residues. The CDR3: CASSPLGYLGKNIQYF. As DNA, the CDR3 is TGTGCCAGCAGCCCCCTCGGGTATCTTGGCAAAAACATTCAGTACTTC. Full variable domain (rest looked up from reference TRBV11-2 and TRBJ2-4): EAGVAQSPRYKIIEKRQSVAFWCNPISGHATLYWYQQILGQGPKLLIQFQNNGVVDDSQLPKDRFSAERLKGVDSTLKIQPAKLEDSAVYLCASSPLGYLGKNIQYFGAGTRLSVL.

The chain is built from TRBV7-2 and TRBJ2-7; a weak D match, TRBD1 (6 bases). The ends were cut back, 1 base at V and 2 bases at J, with 12 bases in the middle. The CDR3 spans 15 residues. Germline assignment: CDR1 SGHTA and CDR2 FQGNSA. The CDR3 DNA sequence: TGTGCCAGCAGCTTAGACAGGGCGGCCACCTACGAGCAGTACTTC. This codes for CASSLDRAATYEQYF.

This chain links TRBV7-6 with TRBJ2-2; D not certain. Per the germline V gene, CDR1 is SGHVS and CDR2 is FNYEAQ. The CDR3 runs 14 residues. V lost 5 bases, J lost 3 bases, and 10 bases lay in between. The CDR3 sequence is CASSHDPDTGELFF. The CDR3 coding sequence is TGTGCCAGCAGCCACGACCCAGACACCGGGGAGCTGTTTTTT.

The chain combines TRBV4-1 with TRBJ1-2; D may be TRBD1 (5 bases). The CDR3 is made up of 15 amino acids. Germline CDR1 reads MGHRA; CDR2 reads YSYEKL. V shed 0 bases and J shed 4 bases, with 12 bases lying between them. CDR3 DNA: TGCGCCAGCAGCCAAGATTCGGGGGTGGGCTATGGCTACACCTTC. Translated, it gives CASSQDSGVGYGYTF.

The chain has TRBV27 and TRBJ1-1, with D maybe TRBD1 (5 bases). Germline V gene sequence: CDR1 MNHEY, CDR2 SMNVEV (reference sequence). The V gene lost 7 bases and the J gene lost 1 base, with 13 bases spanning the gap. This CDR3 region has 14 residues. In DNA form, the CDR3 reads TGTGCCAGCAAAATGGGACGGCAGAACACTGAAGCTTTCTTT. Residues: CASKMGRQNTEAFF.

This clone has just a few counts. This sequence joins TRBV7-9 and TRBJ2-5; 9 bases map to TRBD2. Germline loops: CDR1 SEHNR, CDR2 FQNEAQ (reference sequence). Unmatched junction bases numbered 5, after V lost 4 bases and J lost 5 bases. This CDR3 is 14 amino acids long. For the CDR3, the DNA is TGTGCCAGCAGCTCGGGGACTAGCTTCGAGACCCAGTACTTC. This sequence encodes CASSSGTSFETQYF. The full variable domain, completed using reference TRBV7-9 and TRBJ2-5, is DTGVSQNPRHKITKRGQNVTFRCDPISEHNRLYWYRQTLGQGPEFLTYFQNEAQLEKSRLLSDRFSAERPKGSFSTLEIQRTEQGDSAMYLCASSSGTSFETQYFGPGTRLLVL.

The chain is built from TRBV21-1 and TRBJ2-6; the D call TRBD1 from the table was never checked on the DNA. TRBV21-1 is noted as a pseudogene. This CDR3 is built from 14 residues. CDR3 bases: TGTGTCCCCGTGTGGCCCTCCGGGGCCAACGTCCTGACTTTC. This encodes CVPVWPSGANVLTF.

V is TRBV28 and J is TRBJ1-1; tentatively, D is TRBD1 (6 bases). Per the germline V gene, CDR1 is MDHEN and CDR2 is SYDVKM. Between the trimmed V and J ends, which lost 6 bases and 2 bases, there was a span of 16 bases. CDR3 length: 15 amino acids. The CDR3 region is CASSHRVAGNTEAFF. For the CDR3, the DNA is TGTGCCAGCAGCCACAGGGTAGCGGGTAACACTGAAGCTTTCTTT. The full variable domain, in which reference TRBV28 and TRBJ1-1 provide the parts outside the CDR3, is DVKVTQSSRYLVKRTGEKVFLECVQDMDHENMFWYRQDPGLGLRLIYFSYDVKMKEKGDIPEGYSVSREKKERFSLILESASTNQTSMYLCASSHRVAGNTEAFFGQGTRLTVV.

This clone was seen just once. The gene calls are TRBV7-8 and TRBJ2-2; D is possibly TRBD2 (6 bases). The CDR3 runs to 15 residues. The V end was cut by 5 bases, the J end by 5 bases, with 15 bases between. Germline V gene lookup returns CDR1 SGHVS and CDR2 FQNEAQ. CDR3 in amino acids: CASSLGGARTGELFF. The CDR3 coding sequence is TGTGCCAGCAGCCTAGGAGGGGCTAGGACCGGGGAGCTGTTTTTT.

The chain carries TRBV5-1 and TRBJ2-1; 11 nucleotides align to TRBD2. The CDR3 length is 14 residues. J gave up 6 bases and V 4 bases, and 3 bases lay outside the gene matches. Per germline, CDR1 SGHRS and CDR2 YFSETQ. CDR3 loop: CASSRLAGTNEQFF. CDR3 DNA sequence: TGCGCCAGCAGCCGACTAGCGGGAACCAATGAGCAGTTCTTC.

The rearrangement uses TRBV9 and TRBJ1-2; the match to TRBD1 covers 7 bases. The CDR3 spans 14 residues. The V gene end was trimmed by 4 bases and the J gene end by 3 bases; junction bases not matched to a gene: 6. The germline gives CDR1 SGDLS, CDR2 YYNGEE. CDR3 nucleotide sequence: TGTGCCAGCAGCCCCAGGGACAGCCACTATGGCTACACCTTC. This codes for CASSPRDSHYGYTF.

The gene calls are TRBV6-1 and TRBJ2-2; TRBD2 aligns across 9 bases. The germline V gene encodes CDR1 MNHNS and CDR2 SASEGT. After removal of 8 bases from V and 5 bases from J, the junction contained 9 bases not matched to a gene. CDR3 length equals 15 residues. The CDR3 region has the DNA TGTGCCAGCCACGGGCTAGCGGGACTTACCGGGGAGCTGTTTTTT. This gives the protein CASHGLAGLTGELFF.

In nucleotides, the CDR3 is TGTGCCAGCAGCTTGAACCCTTTTAACACTGAAGCTTTCTTT. This codes for CASSLNPFNTEAFF. The chain uses TRBV5-6 and TRBJ1-1; no definite D call. V was pared by 1 base and J by 2 bases, with 9 bases between. CDR1 and CDR2 from the germline V gene are SGHDT and YYEEEE. The CDR3 loop spans 14 amino acids.

The chain recombines TRBV10-3 with TRBJ1-6; 8 positions agree with TRBD1. The CDR3 totals 13 residues. After removal of 10 bases from V and 7 bases from J, the junction contained 6 bases not matched to a gene. Looked up from germline, CDR1 is ENHRY and CDR2 is SYGVKD. The CDR3 reads CATGTGLNSPLHF. The DNA of the CDR3 is TGTGCCACCGGGACAGGTCTAAATTCACCCCTCCACTTT.

The CDR3 sequence: CASSMEGAATNEKLFF. CDR3 bases: TGTGCCAGCAGCATGGAGGGGGCGGCAACTAATGAAAAACTGTTTTTT. The rearrangement uses TRBV5-6 and TRBJ1-4, with TRBD1 identical over 7 bases. The CDR3 is 16 amino acids. CDR1 is SGHDT and CDR2 is YYEEEE in the germline V gene. J gave up 0 bases and V 4 bases, and 6 bases lay outside the gene matches. The full variable domain, with the rest looked up from reference TRBV5-6 and TRBJ1-4, is DAGVTQSPTHLIKTRGQQVTLRCSPKSGHDTVSWYQQALGQGPQFIFQYYEEEERQRGNFPDRFSGHQFPNYSSELNVNALLLGDSALYLCASSMEGAATNEKLFFGSGTQLSVL.